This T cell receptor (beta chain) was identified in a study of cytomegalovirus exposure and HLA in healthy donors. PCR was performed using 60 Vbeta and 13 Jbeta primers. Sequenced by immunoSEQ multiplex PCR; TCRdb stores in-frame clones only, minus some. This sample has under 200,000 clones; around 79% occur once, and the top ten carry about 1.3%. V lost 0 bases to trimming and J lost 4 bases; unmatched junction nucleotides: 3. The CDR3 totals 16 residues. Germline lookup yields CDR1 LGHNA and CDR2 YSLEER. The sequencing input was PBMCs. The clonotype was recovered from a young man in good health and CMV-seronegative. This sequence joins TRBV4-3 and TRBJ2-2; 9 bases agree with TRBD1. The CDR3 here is CASSQDGQGITGELFF. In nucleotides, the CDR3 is TGCGCCAGCAGCCAAGACGGACAGGGGATCACCGGGGAGCTGTTTTTT.